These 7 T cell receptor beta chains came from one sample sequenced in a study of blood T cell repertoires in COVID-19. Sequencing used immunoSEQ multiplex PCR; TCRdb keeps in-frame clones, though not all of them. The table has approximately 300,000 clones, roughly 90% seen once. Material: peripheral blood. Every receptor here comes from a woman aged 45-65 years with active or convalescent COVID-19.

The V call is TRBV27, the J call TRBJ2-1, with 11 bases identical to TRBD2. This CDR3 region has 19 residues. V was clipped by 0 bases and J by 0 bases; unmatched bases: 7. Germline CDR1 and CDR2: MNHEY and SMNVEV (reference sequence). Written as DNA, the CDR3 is TGTGCCAGCAGTTTATCTCTAGCGGGGGGTCGGAGCTCCTACAATGAGCAGTTCTTC. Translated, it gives CASSLSLAGGRSSYNEQFF.

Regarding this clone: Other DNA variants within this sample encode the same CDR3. CDR3 in amino acids: CASSQVGANYGYTF. DNA of the CDR3: TGCGCCAGCAGCCAAGTGGGCGCTAACTATGGCTACACCTTC. The chain carries TRBV4-3 and TRBJ1-2, with no clear D. V was cut by 1 base and J by 0 bases, with 6 bases left in between. The CDR3 extends over 14 amino acids. Germline V gene lookup returns CDR1 LGHNA and CDR2 YSLEER.

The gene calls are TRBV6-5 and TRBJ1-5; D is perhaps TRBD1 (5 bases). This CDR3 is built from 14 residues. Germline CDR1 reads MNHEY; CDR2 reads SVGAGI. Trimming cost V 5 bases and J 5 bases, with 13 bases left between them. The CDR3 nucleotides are TGTGCCAGCAGTAGTGGGGCCGAAGATCAGCCCCAGCATTTT. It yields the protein CASSSGAEDQPQHF.

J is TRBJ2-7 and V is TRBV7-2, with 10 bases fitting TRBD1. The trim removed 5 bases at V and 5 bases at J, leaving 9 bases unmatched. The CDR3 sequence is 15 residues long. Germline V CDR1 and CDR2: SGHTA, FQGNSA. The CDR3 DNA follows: TGTGCCAGCAGCCCGGGACAGGGGATTTTCGACGAGCAGTACTTC. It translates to CASSPGQGIFDEQYF.

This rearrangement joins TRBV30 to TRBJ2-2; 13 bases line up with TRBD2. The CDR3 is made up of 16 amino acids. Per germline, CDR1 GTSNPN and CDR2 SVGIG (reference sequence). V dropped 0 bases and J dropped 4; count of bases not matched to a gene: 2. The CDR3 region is CAWSVLAGGRTGELFF. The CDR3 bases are TGTGCCTGGAGTGTACTAGCGGGGGGGCGCACCGGGGAGCTGTTTTTT. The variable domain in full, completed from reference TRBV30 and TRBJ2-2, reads SQTIHQWPATLVQPVGSPLSLECTVEGTSNPNLYWYRQAAGRGLQLLFYSVGIGQISSEVPQNLSASRPQDRQFILSSKKLLLSDSGFYLCAWSVLAGGRTGELFFGEGSRLTVL.

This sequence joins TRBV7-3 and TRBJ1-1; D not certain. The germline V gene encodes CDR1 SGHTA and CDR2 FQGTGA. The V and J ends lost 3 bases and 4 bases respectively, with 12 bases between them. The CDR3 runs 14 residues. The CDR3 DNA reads TGTGCCAGCAGCTTGGGAGGAGGGAGCACTGAAGCTTTCTTT. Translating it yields CASSLGGGSTEAFF.

In DNA, the CDR3 is TGTGCCAGCTCACCACCGACTAGCGGGATCCCCGAAAACGAGCAGTACTTC. Encoded protein: CASSPPTSGIPENEQYF. The rearrangement uses TRBV18 and TRBJ2-7; 11 nucleotides align to TRBD2. Trimming at V came to 0 bases and at J to 5 bases, leaving 9 bases not matched to a gene. CDR1 is KGHSH, CDR2 LQKENI, per germline. There are 17 residues in the CDR3.